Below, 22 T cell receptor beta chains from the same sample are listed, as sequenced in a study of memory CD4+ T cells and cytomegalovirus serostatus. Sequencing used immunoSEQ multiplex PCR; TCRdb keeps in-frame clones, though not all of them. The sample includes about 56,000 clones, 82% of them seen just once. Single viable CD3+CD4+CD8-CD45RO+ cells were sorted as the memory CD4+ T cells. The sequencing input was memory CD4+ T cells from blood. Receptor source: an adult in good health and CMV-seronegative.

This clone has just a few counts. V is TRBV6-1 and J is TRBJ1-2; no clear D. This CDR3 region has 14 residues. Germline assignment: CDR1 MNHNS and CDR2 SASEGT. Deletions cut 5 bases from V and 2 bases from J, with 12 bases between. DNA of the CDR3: TGTGCCAGCAGTAGAGACACCAACAACTATGGCTACACCTTC. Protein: CASSRDTNNYGYTF.

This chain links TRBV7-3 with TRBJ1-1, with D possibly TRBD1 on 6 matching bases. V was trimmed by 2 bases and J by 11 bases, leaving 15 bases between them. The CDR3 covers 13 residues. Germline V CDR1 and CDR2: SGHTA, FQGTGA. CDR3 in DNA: TGTGCCAGCAGCTTAGGGGGACATCAAAACGCTTTCTTT. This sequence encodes CASSLGGHQNAFF.

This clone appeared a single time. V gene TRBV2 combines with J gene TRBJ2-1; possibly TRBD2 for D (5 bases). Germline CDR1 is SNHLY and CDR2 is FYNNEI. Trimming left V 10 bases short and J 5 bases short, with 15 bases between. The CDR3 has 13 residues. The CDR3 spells CATEDGVNNEQFF. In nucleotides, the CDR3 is TGTGCCACTGAGGACGGGGTCAACAATGAGCAGTTCTTC.

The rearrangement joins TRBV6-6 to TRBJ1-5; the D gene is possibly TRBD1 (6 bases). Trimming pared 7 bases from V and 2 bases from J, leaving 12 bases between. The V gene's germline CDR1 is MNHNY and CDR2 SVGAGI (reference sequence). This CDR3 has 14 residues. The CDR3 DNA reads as TGTGCCAGCACCAGGACAGTCGGCAATCAGCCCCAGCATTTT. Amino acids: CASTRTVGNQPQHF.

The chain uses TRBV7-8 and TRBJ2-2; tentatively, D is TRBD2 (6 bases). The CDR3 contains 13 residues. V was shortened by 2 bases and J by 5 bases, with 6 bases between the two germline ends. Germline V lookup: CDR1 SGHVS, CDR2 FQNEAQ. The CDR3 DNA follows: TGTGCCAGCAGCTTACGGGAGACCGGGGAGCTGTTTTTT. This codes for CASSLRETGELFF. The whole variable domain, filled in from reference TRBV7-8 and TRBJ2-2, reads GAGVSQSPRYKVAKRGQDVALRCDPISGHVSLFWYQQALGQGPEFLTYFQNEAQLDKSGLPSDRFFAERPEGSVSTLKIQRTQQEDSAVYLCASSLRETGELFFGEGSRLTVL.

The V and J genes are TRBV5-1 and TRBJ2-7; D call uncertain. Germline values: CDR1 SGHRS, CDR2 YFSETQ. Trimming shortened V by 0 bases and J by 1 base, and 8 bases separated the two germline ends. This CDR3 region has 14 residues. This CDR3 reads CASSLDLASYEQYF. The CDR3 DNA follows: TGCGCCAGCAGCTTGGATCTGGCATCCTACGAGCAGTACTTC. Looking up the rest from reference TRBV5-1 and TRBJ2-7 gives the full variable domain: KAGVTQTPRYLIKTRGQQVTLSCSPISGHRSVSWYQQTPGQGLQFLFEYFSETQRNKGNFPGRFSGRQFSNSRSEMNVSTLELGDSALYLCASSLDLASYEQYFGPGTRLTVT.

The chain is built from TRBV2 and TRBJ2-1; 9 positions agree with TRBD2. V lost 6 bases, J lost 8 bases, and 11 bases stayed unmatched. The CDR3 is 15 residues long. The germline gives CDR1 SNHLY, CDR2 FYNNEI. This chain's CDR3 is CASRALAGKVHEQFF. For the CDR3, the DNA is TGTGCCAGCAGGGCTCTAGCGGGGAAGGTCCATGAGCAGTTCTTC.

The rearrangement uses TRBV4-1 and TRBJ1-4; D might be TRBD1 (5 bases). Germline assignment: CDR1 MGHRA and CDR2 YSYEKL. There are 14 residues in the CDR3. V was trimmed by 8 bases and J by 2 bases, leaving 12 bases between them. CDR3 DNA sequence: TGCGCCAGCGCCGTGGGGCCGACTAATGAAAAACTGTTTTTT. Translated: CASAVGPTNEKLFF.

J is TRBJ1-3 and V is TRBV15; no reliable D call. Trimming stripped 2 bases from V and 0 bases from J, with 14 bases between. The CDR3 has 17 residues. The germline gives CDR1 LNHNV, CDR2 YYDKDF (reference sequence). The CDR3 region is CATSRFGLTYSGNTIYF. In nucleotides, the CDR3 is TGTGCCACCAGCAGATTTGGGCTGACGTACTCTGGAAACACCATATATTTT.

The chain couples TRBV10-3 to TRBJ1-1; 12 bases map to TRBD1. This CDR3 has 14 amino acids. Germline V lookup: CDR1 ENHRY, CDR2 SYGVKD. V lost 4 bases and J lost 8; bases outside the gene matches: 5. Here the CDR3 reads CAISAGTGGKEAFF. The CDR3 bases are TGTGCCATCAGTGCCGGGACAGGGGGCAAGGAAGCTTTCTTT.

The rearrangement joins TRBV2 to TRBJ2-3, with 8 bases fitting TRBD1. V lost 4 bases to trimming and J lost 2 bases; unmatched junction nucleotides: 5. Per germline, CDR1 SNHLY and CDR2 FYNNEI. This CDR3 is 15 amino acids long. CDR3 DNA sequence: TGTGCCAGCAGTGTTCAGGGGGCTGTCACAGATACGCAGTATTTT. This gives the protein CASSVQGAVTDTQYF.

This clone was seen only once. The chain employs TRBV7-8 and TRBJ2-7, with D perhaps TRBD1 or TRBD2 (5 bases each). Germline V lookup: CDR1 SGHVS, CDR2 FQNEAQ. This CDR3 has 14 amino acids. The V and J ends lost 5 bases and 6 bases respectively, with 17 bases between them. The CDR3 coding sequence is TGTGCCAGCAGCACCGGGGCCCTCCGGGTCGAGCAGTACTTC. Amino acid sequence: CASSTGALRVEQYF.

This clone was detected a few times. Here the CDR3 reads CASSLEWGAVDEQFF. DNA of the CDR3: TGTGCCAGCAGTTTGGAGTGGGGGGCCGTAGATGAGCAGTTCTTC. This sequence joins TRBV28 and TRBJ2-1; D may correspond to TRBD1 or TRBD2 (6 bases each). V gave up 3 bases and J gave up 8 bases, with 17 bases separating them. Germline CDR1 reads MDHEN; CDR2 reads SYDVKM. The CDR3 totals 15 residues.

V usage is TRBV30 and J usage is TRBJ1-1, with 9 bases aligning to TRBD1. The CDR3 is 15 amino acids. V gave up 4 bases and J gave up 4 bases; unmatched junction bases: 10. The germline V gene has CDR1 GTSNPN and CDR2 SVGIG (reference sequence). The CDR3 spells CAWTPGQGLSTEAFF. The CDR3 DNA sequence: TGTGCCTGGACTCCGGGACAGGGCTTAAGCACTGAAGCTTTCTTT.

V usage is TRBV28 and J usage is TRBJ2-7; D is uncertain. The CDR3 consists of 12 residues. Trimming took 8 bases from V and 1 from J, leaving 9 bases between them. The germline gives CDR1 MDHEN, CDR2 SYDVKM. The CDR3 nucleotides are TGTGCCAGCCTGGGCAATTCCTACGAGCAGTACTTC. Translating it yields CASLGNSYEQYF.

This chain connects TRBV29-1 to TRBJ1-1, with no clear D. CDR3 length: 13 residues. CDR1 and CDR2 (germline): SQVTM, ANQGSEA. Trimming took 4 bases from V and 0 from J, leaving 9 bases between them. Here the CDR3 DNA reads TGCAGCGTTGCTCACAGTATGAACACTGAAGCTTTCTTT. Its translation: CSVAHSMNTEAFF.

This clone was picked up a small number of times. The DNA for the CDR3 is TGTGCCACGCGGGGGCGGAATGGCTACACCTTC. This sequence encodes CATRGRNGYTF. The chain uses TRBV11-2 and TRBJ1-2; weak D call: TRBD1 (6 bases). Trimming removed 10 bases at V and 6 bases at J, with 12 bases between. The CDR3 is 11 residues long. CDR1 and CDR2 from the germline V gene are SGHAT and FQNNGV.

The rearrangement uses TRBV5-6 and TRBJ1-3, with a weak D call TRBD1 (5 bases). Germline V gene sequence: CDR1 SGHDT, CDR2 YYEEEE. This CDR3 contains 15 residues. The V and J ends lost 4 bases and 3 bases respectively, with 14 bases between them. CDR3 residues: CASSDLGGSGNTIYF. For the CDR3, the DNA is TGTGCCAGCAGCGACCTCGGGGGAAGTGGAAACACCATATATTTT.

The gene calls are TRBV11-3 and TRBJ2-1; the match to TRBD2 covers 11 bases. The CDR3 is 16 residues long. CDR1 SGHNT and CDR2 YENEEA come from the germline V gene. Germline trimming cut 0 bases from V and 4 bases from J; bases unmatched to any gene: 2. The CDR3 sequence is CASSLETSGAYNEQFF. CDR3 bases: TGTGCCAGCAGCTTAGAGACTAGCGGGGCTTACAATGAGCAGTTCTTC.

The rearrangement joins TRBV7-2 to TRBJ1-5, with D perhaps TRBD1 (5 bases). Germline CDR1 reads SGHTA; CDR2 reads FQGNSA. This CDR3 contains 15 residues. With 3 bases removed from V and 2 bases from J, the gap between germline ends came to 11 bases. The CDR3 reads CASSLTVVGNQPQHF. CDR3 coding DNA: TGTGCCAGCAGCTTGACAGTCGTTGGCAATCAGCCCCAGCATTTT.

The CDR3 DNA follows: TGTGCCAGCAGCTTGGGGTGGACAGGCCTTAAAGAGACCCAGTACTTC. Translation: CASSLGWTGLKETQYF. The V and J genes are TRBV5-6 and TRBJ2-5; 7 nucleotides match TRBD1. The J segment lost 3 bases and the V segment lost 0 bases, leaving 8 bases of the junction unmatched. This CDR3 region has 16 residues. Germline CDR1 is SGHDT and CDR2 is YYEEEE.

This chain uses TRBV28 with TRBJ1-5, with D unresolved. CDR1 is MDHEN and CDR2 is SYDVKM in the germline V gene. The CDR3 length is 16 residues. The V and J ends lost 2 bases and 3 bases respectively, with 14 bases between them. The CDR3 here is CASSLSGGGPNQPQHF. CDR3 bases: TGTGCCAGCAGTTTAAGTGGAGGCGGCCCCAATCAGCCCCAGCATTTT.